This TCR beta chain was obtained from a study of PD-1 blockade in classical Hodgkin lymphoma (dated by TCRdb to 2018 to 2021). Study-level background: Nivolumab dosing was 3 mg/kg intravenously every 2 weeks, continuing until either disease progression or unacceptable toxicity. A peripheral blood immune signature of response to PD-1 blockade in classical Hodgkin lymphoma was defined using TCR beta sequencing and CyTOF.

Overall study outcomes, separate from this receptor: Baseline diversity similar to that of newly diagnosed patients was observed in trial patients achieving complete response, whereas significantly lower diversity was observed in partial responders and progressors. The study covered only a single clinical trial cohort, and the causes of the repertoire differences, possibly disease activity or prior therapy, were still not defined. Baseline TCR diversity was reported to be lower in newly diagnosed patients than in healthy donors and to be lower still in relapsed/refractory patients. A significant rise by C4D1 was seen in CD4+ but not CD8+ TCR diversity (p=0.0027 vs p=0.16), with the rise being most apparent in complete responders (p=0.02). Lower diversity was seen in patients whose nivolumab began less than 1 year after ASCT, and these patients were left out of later analyses so that immune reconstitution would not confound the results.

The meaning of the sample's time point label: cycle 1 day 1 (C1D1), immediately before nivolumab initiation. All trial patients had relapsed after autologous stem cell transplantation, with cohorts A, B and C differing in prior brentuximab vedotin exposure. A total of fewer than 65 patients with relapsed/refractory classical Hodgkin lymphoma made up the trial cohort, and each patient's best overall response was complete response, partial response or progressive disease. In the multi-cohort phase II CheckMate 205 trial, trial patients received single-agent nivolumab. An independent review committee assessed best overall response using the 2007 International Working Group response criteria. Trial PBMCs were collected just before the start of nivolumab (C1D1) and during therapy at cycle 2 day 1 and cycle 4 day 1. Peripheral blood was collected in 8 mL Vacutainer Cell Preparation Tubes, from which PBMCs were isolated by centrifugation and then cryopreserved.

Genomic DNA was isolated using the Qiagen DNeasy kit from unsorted PBMCs as well as from negatively selected CD4+ and CD8+ fractions. Using primers that anneal to V and J segments, immunoSEQ multiplex PCR amplified the TCR beta CDR3 regions. A synthetic immune receptor repertoire was used to minimize amplification bias, and any residual bias was removed computationally once sequencing was done. From the authors' description of their analysis: Repertoire diversity was quantified as the Shannon entropy index using custom Python scripts. Unsorted, CD4+ and CD8+ repertoires were analyzed separately, except for combined analyses in which CD4+ and CD8+ sequences were merged in silico. A clone counted as expanded when the clone's frequency after treatment rose at least 2-fold relative to C1D1, and clones undetected at baseline were given a pseudocount of 0.5. Singleton clones were defined as clones with 0 or 1 copy at C1D1, and non-singleton clones were defined as clones with 2 or more copies. Clones expanded in unsorted samples were annotated as CD4+, CD8+ or unknown by matching protein sequences in sorted samples from the same patient. Wilcoxon tests on paired samples were used to test diversity changes from C1D1 to C4D1. The clones in this table, taken by TCRdb from immuneACCESS, are in-frame only. Not every clone is retained; where verified, under half of the shortfall comes from an unresolved V gene, and the cause of the rest is unknown. The V and J calls and clone size come from that table; D and trimming were worked out from the DNA. Across this sample there are 60,000 to 65,000 clones, with approximately 88% seen only once. The top ten clonotypes cover 9.5% to 15% of the sample.

About this clone: Its recognized antigen is unknown. Per-base quality was not reported, and no clone a single base away is much larger than it.

Trimming accounts for 3 bases at V and 10 bases at J, while the number of junction bases matched to no gene is 9. CDR1 SEHNR and CDR2 FQNEAQ were looked up in the germline V gene (reference sequence). From its cysteine to its phenylalanine, the CDR3 spans 15 amino acids. Just CDR3 DNA is preserved here, 45 bases in frame from base 1. The V gene is TRBV7-9 and the J gene is TRBJ2-1, and 10 junction bases match TRBD2. This TCR came from a human donor with classical Hodgkin lymphoma. This sample comprised peripheral blood mononuclear cells (PBMCs), obtained at baseline. At the DNA level, the sequence is TGTGCCAGCAGCTTTAGCGGGGGGATACAATACGAGCAGTTCTTC. Protein translation: CASSFSGGIQYEQFF. Supplemented by the reference TRBV7-9 and TRBJ2-1 proteins around the CDR3, the complete variable domain is DTGVSQNPRHKITKRGQNVTFRCDPISEHNRLYWYRQTLGQGPEFLTYFQNEAQLEKSRLLSDRFSAERPKGSFSTLEIQRTEQGDSAMYLCASSFSGGIQYEQFFGPGTRLTVL.